One sample yielded the 18 T cell receptor beta chains listed below, sequenced in a study of T cells in Graves' hyperthyroidism and ophthalmopathy. RNA transcripts were the template for amplifying TCR beta CDR3 regions. TCR CDR3 regions were first amplified by RT-PCR with HTBI primers. TCRdb called the multiplex PCR reads again in MiXCR, with one record for every CDR3 protein. The sample holds roughly 840,000 distinct CDR3 sequences, roughly 37% seen once. Specimen: blood. All receptors derive from a man between 18 and 29 years old with Graves' hyperthyroidism.

This clonotype occurred many times. The chain employs TRBV7-3 and TRBJ2-2; 11 bases fit TRBD1. The germline V gene encodes CDR1 SGHTA and CDR2 FQGTGA. The V and J ends lost 4 bases and 4 bases, in that order; junction bases with no gene match: 5. The CDR3 spans 16 residues. CDR3: CASSSPGTGGTGELFF. In DNA, the CDR3 is TGTGCCAGCAGCTCCCCCGGGACAGGGGGCACCGGGGAGCTGTTTTTT.

This chain uses TRBV5-1 with TRBJ2-3; D unresolved. The V and J ends lost 3 bases and 0 bases respectively, with 5 bases between them. CDR3 length: 13 residues. CDR1 is SGHRS and CDR2 is YFSETQ in the germline V gene. The chain's CDR3 is CASSYGSTDTQYF. The CDR3 bases are TGCGCCAGCAGCTACGGGAGCACAGATACGCAGTATTTT.

A note on this clonotype: A much larger clone lies one base from this, so it may be a read error. The gene calls are TRBV7-3 and TRBJ1-3; D not certain. In germline, CDR1 is SGHTA, CDR2 FQGTGA. V was pared by 1 base and J by 0 bases, with 7 bases between. The CDR3 contains 15 residues. The CDR3 DNA reads as TGTGCCAGCAGCTTAAACGGCGGCTCTGGAAACACCATATATTTT. Its translation is CASSLNGGSGNTIYF. The entire variable domain, with the rest obtained from reference TRBV7-3 and TRBJ1-3, is as follows: GAGVSQTPSNKVTEKGKYVELRCDPISGHTALYWYRQSLGQGPEFLIYFQGTGAADDSGLPNDRFFAVRPEGSVSTLKIQRTERGDSAVYLCASSLNGGSGNTIYFGEGSWLTVV.

This clonotype turned up a few times. A read error may explain this, as a much larger clone is one base away. Here the CDR3 reads CASSYENYEQYF. CDR3 nucleotides: TGTGCCAGCAGTTACGAGAACTACGAGCAGTACTTC. The chain employs TRBV7-9 and TRBJ2-7, with D hard to call. This CDR3 has 12 residues. V was trimmed by 6 bases and J by 3 bases, leaving 9 bases between them. CDR1 is SEHNR and CDR2 is FQNEAQ in the germline V gene (reference sequence).

V usage is TRBV2 and J usage is TRBJ1-1; no definite D call. Germline V gene lookup returns CDR1 SNHLY and CDR2 FYNNEI. The CDR3 is 13 amino acids. Trimming left V 11 bases short and J 1 base short, with 14 bases between. The CDR3 coding sequence is TGTGCCGGTCAGGACTTCCCGAACACTGAAGCTTTCTTT. Encoded protein: CAGQDFPNTEAFF. The variable domain in full, completed from reference TRBV2 and TRBJ1-1, reads EPEVTQTPSHQVTQMGQEVILRCVPISNHLYFYWYRQILGQKVEFLVSFYNNEISEKSEIFDDQFSVERPDGSNFTLKIRSTKLEDSAMYFCAGQDFPNTEAFFGQGTRLTVV.

With regard to this clonotype: Sequence at one end of the junction differs from germline and may be a read error. The rearrangement links TRBV6-5 to TRBJ2-7; a possible D gene is TRBD2 (5 bases). This CDR3 has 13 amino acids. The germline V gene encodes CDR1 MNHEY and CDR2 SVGAGI. The DNA of the CDR3 is TGTGCCAGCAGTGAGGGCGGAACCTACGGGCAGTACTTC. It specifies CASSEGGTYGQYF.

In its sample, this clonotype was seen many times. J is TRBJ1-1 and V is TRBV7-3, with D unresolved. Trimming left V 4 bases short and J 3 bases short, with 9 bases between. CDR3 length equals 13 residues. CDR1 and CDR2 from the germline V gene are SGHTA and FQGTGA. The CDR3 region has the DNA TGTGCCAGCAGCTCTCAGGCCGACACTGAAGCTTTCTTT. It encodes CASSSQADTEAFF. Full variable domain (missing parts from reference TRBV7-3 and TRBJ1-1): GAGVSQTPSNKVTEKGKYVELRCDPISGHTALYWYRQSLGQGPEFLIYFQGTGAADDSGLPNDRFFAVRPEGSVSTLKIQRTERGDSAVYLCASSSQADTEAFFGQGTRLTVV.

A remark on this clonotype: A much larger clonotype is one base distant, so this may be a read error. V usage is TRBV29-1 and J usage is TRBJ2-6; D gene unclear. The length of the CDR3 is 14 residues. With 4 bases removed from V and 2 bases from J, the gap between germline ends came to 9 bases. Germline V lookup: CDR1 SQVTM, CDR2 ANQGSEA. The CDR3 loop reads CSVVMVPGANVLTF. The CDR3 DNA reads as TGCAGCGTTGTAATGGTCCCTGGGGCCAACGTCCTGACTTTC.

In regard to this clonotype: A read error may explain this, as a much larger clone is one base away. The gene calls are TRBV6-5 and TRBJ2-5; TRBD2 aligns across 7 bases. This CDR3 comprises 13 residues. The germline V gene encodes CDR1 MNHEY and CDR2 SVGAGI. J lost 6 bases, V lost 6 bases, and 7 bases had no gene match. Written as DNA, the CDR3 is TGTGCCAGCAGCTCCCTACTAGCGCAGACCCAGTACTTC. Amino acids: CASSSLLAQTQYF.

This clonotype was counted at least ten times. V usage is TRBV12-3 or TRBV12-4 and J usage is TRBJ1-2, with 9 bases identical to TRBD1. Trimming at V came to 7 bases and at J to 4 bases, leaving 7 bases not matched to a gene. The CDR3 runs 14 residues. CDR3 sequence reads: CASIQDRGVYGYTF. The CDR3 DNA reads TGTGCCAGCATCCAGGACAGGGGTGTCTATGGCTACACCTTC.

The rearrangement joins TRBV6-1 to TRBJ1-1; a possible D gene is TRBD1 (6 bases). CDR3 length: 13 amino acids. The V end lost 6 bases, the J end lost 7 bases, and 15 bases lay between the germline ends. In germline, CDR1 is MNHNS, CDR2 SASEGT. The chain's CDR3 is CASSSRGENEAFF. The CDR3, as DNA: TGTGCCAGCAGCAGCAGGGGAGAGAATGAAGCTTTCTTT.

The V gene is TRBV7-9, the J gene TRBJ2-2; D possibly corresponds to TRBD2 (6 bases). The CDR3 length is 17 residues. V lost 5 bases and J lost 4, with 20 bases in between. Germline assignment: CDR1 SEHNR and CDR2 FQNEAQ (reference sequence). The CDR3 coding sequence is TGTGCCAGCAGCGTCCGGGCTAGCGAGACCCCCACCGGGGAGCTGTTTTTT. Protein product: CASSVRASETPTGELFF.

With respect to this clonotype: Given a much more abundant clone one base away, this may be a read error. V gene TRBV15 combines with J gene TRBJ2-2; the D is unclear. CDR1 is LNHNV, CDR2 YYDKDF, per germline (reference sequence). This CDR3 has 15 residues. In nucleotides, the CDR3 is TGTGCCGCCAGCAGAGTAGGGTTTGGCACCGGGGAGCTGTTTTTT. Amino acid sequence: CAASRVGFGTGELFF. Together with reference TRBV15 and TRBJ2-2, the CDR3 gives the full variable domain: DAMVIQNPRYQVTQFGKPVTLSCSQTLNHNVMYWYQQKSSQAPKLLFHYYDKDFNNEADTPDNFQSRRPNTSFCFLDIRSPGLGDTAMYLCAASRVGFGTGELFFGEGSRLTVL.

Details on this clonotype: One end of the junction is discordant with germline, which a read error may explain. The chain recombines TRBV7-9 with TRBJ1-5; D not resolved. The CDR3 is 15 residues long. Germline lookup yields CDR1 SEHNR and CDR2 FQNEAQ (reference sequence). CDR3 amino acids: CASGLDARSNQPQHF. In DNA, the CDR3 is TGTGCCAGCGGCTTAGATGCGCGGAGCAATCAGCCCCAGCATTTT.

The sample holds many counts of this clonotype. The chain couples TRBV15 to TRBJ2-7; 12 bases are shared with TRBD2. This CDR3 comprises 15 residues. Per germline, CDR1 LNHNV and CDR2 YYDKDF (reference sequence). Trimming removed 0 bases from V and 6 bases from J; junction bases left unmatched: 3. The CDR3 DNA reads as TGTGCCACCAGCAGAGATAAGGGACTAGCGGGCGAGCAGTACTTC. Protein product: CATSRDKGLAGEQYF.

This chain uses TRBV12-3 or TRBV12-4 with TRBJ1-2; D gene unclear. Trimming took 3 bases from V and 10 from J, leaving 6 bases between them. The CDR3 loop spans 10 amino acids. CDR3 protein: CASSLGVYTF. DNA for the CDR3: TGTGCCAGCAGTTTGGGCGTCTACACCTTC.

This clonotype was observed once. The rearrangement uses TRBV29-1 and TRBJ1-4; the D is unclear. Germline loops: CDR1 SQVTM, CDR2 ANQGSEA. The CDR3 has 14 residues. DNA of the CDR3: TGCAGTGCTAGAGTGGGGACAACTAATGAAAAACTGTTTTTT. Its translation is CSARVGTTNEKLFF.

The V gene is TRBV7-8, the J gene TRBJ2-5, with D possibly matching TRBD1 (6 bases). Deletions cut 4 bases from V and 2 bases from J, with 20 bases between. Germline V gives CDR1 SGHVS, CDR2 FQNEAQ. CDR3 length equals 17 residues. The CDR3 nucleotides read TGTGCCAGCAGCTCGGCTCTCCCTCAGGGGTTACAAGAGACCCAGTACTTC. It is translated as CASSSALPQGLQETQYF. Full variable domain (outside the CDR3, taken from reference TRBV7-8 and TRBJ2-5): GAGVSQSPRYKVAKRGQDVALRCDPISGHVSLFWYQQALGQGPEFLTYFQNEAQLDKSGLPSDRFFAERPEGSVSTLKIQRTQQEDSAVYLCASSSALPQGLQETQYFGPGTRLLVL.